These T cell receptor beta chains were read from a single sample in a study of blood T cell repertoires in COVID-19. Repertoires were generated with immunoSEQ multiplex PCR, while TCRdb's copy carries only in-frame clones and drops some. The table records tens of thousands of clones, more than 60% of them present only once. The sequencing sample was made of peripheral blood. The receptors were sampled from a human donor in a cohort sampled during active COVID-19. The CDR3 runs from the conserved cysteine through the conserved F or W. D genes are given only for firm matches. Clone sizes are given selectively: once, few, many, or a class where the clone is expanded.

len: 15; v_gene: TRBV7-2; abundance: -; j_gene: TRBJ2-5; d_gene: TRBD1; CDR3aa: CASSPRQGERETQYF; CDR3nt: TGTGCCAGCAGCCCGCGACAGGGGGAGCGAGAGACCCAGTACTTC
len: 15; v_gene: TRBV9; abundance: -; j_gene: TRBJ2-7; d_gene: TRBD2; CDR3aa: CASSPRLAGGNEQYF; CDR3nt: TGTGCCAGCAGCCCCCGCTTGGCGGGAGGGAACGAGCAGTACTTC
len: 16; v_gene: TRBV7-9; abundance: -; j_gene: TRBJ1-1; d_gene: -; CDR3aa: CASSKIKSVGYTEAFF; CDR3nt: TGTGCCAGCAGCAAAATAAAATCCGTGGGCTACACTGAAGCTTTCTTT
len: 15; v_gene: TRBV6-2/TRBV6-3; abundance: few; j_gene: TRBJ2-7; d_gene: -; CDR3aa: CASSYLATGSYEQYF; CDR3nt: TGTGCCAGCAGTTACCTAGCGACCGGCTCCTACGAGCAGTACTTC
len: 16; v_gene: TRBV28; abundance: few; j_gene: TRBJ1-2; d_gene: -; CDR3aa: CASSLFESGHNYGYTF; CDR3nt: TGTGCCAGCAGTTTATTCGAGTCGGGACATAACTATGGCTACACCTTC
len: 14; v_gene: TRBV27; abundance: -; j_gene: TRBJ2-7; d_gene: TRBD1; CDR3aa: CASSRQGPSYEQYF; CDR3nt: TGTGCCAGCAGCAGACAGGGACCGTCCTACGAGCAGTACTTC
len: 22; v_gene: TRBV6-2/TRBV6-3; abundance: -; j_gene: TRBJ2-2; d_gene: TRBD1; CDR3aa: CASSPKSYGWPNRGANTGELFF; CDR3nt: TGTGCCAGCAGCCCAAAGTCCTACGGGTGGCCCAACAGGGGGGCGAACACCGGGGAGCTGTTTTTT
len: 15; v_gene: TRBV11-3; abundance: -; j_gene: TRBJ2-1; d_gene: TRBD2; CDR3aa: CASSLGGSSYNEQFF; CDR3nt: TGTGCCAGCAGCCTGGGGGGGAGCTCCTACAATGAGCAGTTCTTC
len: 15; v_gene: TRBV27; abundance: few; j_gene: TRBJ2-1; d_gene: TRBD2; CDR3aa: CASRTSGSSYNEQFF; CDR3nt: TGTGCCAGCAGGACTAGCGGCAGCTCCTACAATGAGCAGTTCTTC
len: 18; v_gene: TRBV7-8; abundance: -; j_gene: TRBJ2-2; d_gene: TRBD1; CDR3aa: CASSPYGTGGAGTGELFF; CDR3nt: TGTGCCAGCAGCCCCTACGGGACAGGGGGCGCTGGAACCGGGGAGCTGTTTTTT
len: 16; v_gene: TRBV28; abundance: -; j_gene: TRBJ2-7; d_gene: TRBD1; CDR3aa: CASSLGSGQAPYEQYF; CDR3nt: TGTGCCAGCAGTTTGGGTTCGGGACAGGCCCCCTACGAGCAGTACTTC
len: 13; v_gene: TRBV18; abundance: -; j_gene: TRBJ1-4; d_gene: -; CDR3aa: CASSVGSNEKLFF; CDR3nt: TGTGCCAGCTCAGTGGGCAGCAATGAAAAACTGTTTTTT
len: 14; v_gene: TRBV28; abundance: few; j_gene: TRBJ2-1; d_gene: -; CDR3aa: CASQLAVAYNEQFF; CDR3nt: TGTGCCAGCCAGCTAGCCGTGGCCTACAATGAGCAGTTCTTC
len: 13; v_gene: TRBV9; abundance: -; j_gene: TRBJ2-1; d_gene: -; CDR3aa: CASSVGLHNEQFF; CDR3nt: TGTGCCAGCAGCGTAGGTCTTCACAATGAGCAGTTCTTC
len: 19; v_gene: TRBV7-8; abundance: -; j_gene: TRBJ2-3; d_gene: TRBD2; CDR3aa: CASSFPPLIAAGGTDTQYF; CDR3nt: TGTGCCAGCAGCTTCCCCCCTCTCATCGCGGCGGGAGGCACAGATACGCAGTATTTT
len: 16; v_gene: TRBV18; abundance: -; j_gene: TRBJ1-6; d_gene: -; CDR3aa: CASSPFAPRADSPLHF; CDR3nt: TGTGCCAGCTCACCTTTCGCCCCCAGGGCGGATTCACCCCTCCACTTT
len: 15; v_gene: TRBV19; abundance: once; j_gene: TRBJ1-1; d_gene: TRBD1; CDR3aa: CASSNRDRGYTEAFF; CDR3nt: TGTGCCAGTAGTAACCGGGACAGGGGCTACACTGAAGCTTTCTTT
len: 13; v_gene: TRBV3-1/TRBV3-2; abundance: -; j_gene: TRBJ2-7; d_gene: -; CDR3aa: CASSRQAAYEQYF; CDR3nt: TGTGCCAGCAGCCGACAGGCTGCGTACGAGCAGTACTTC
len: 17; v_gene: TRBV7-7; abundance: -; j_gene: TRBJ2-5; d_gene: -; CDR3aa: CASSLGPAGVSGGTQYF; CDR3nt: TGTGCTAGCAGCTTGGGACCAGCGGGAGTATCAGGGGGGACCCAGTACTTC
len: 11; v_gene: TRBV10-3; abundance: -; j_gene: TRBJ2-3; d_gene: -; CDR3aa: CATTGTDTQYF; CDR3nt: TGTGCCACCACGGGCACAGATACGCAGTATTTT
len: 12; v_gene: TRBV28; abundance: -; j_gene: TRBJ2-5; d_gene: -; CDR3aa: CASSRSKETQYF; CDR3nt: TGTGCCAGCAGCCGATCTAAAGAGACCCAGTACTTC
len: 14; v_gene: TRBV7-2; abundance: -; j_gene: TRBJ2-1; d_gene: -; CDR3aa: CASSFEGGDNEQFF; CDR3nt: TGTGCCAGCAGCTTTGAGGGCGGAGACAATGAGCAGTTCTTC
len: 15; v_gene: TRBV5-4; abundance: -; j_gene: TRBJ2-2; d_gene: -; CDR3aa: CASSFGGKNTGELFF; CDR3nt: TGTGCCAGCAGCTTCGGAGGGAAGAACACCGGGGAGCTGTTTTTT
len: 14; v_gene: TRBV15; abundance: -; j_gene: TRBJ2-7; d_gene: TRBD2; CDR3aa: CATSGSSGRDEQYF; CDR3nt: TGTGCCACCAGCGGGTCGAGCGGGAGGGACGAGCAGTACTTC
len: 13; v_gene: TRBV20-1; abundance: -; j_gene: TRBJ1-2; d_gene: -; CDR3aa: CSASSRSRGGYTF; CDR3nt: TGCAGTGCTAGTTCTAGGTCCCGGGGGGGCTACACCTTC
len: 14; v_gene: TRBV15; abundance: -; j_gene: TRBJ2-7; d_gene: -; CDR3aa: CATSSGRKFYEQYF; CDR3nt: TGTGCCACCAGCAGCGGCAGGAAATTCTACGAGCAGTACTTC
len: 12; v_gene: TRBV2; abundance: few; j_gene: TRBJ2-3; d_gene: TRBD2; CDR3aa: CASRPGGGAQYF; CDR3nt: TGTGCCAGCAGGCCGGGAGGAGGTGCGCAGTATTTT
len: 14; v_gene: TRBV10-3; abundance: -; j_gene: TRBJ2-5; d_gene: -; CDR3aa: CAISDSGAEKTQYF; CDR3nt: TGTGCCATCAGTGACTCGGGAGCGGAGAAGACCCAGTACTTC
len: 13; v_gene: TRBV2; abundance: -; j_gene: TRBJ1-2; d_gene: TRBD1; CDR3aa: CASDRQGVWGYTF; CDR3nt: TGTGCCAGCGATAGACAGGGTGTGTGGGGCTACACCTTC
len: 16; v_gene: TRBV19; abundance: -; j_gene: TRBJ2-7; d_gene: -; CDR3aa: CASSSPYGSGSYEQYF; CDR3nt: TGTGCCAGTAGTTCCCCCTACGGGAGTGGGTCCTACGAGCAGTACTTC
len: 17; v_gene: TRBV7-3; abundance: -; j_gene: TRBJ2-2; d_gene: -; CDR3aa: CASSLFGAGRDTGELFF; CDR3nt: TGTGCCAGCAGCTTATTTGGGGCGGGAAGGGACACCGGGGAGCTGTTTTTT
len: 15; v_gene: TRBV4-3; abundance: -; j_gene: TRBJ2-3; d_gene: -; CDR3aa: CASSQQTGRTDTQYF; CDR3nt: TGCGCCAGCAGCCAACAGACAGGGAGGACAGATACGCAGTATTTT
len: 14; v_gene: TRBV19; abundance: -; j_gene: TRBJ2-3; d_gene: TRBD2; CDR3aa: CASNPAGGTDTQYF; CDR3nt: TGTGCCAGTAATCCGGCGGGAGGCACAGATACGCAGTATTTT
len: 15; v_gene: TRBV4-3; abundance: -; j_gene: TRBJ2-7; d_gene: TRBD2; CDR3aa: CASSHFSGASYEQYF; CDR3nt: TGCGCCAGCAGCCATTTTAGCGGGGCCTCCTACGAGCAGTACTTC
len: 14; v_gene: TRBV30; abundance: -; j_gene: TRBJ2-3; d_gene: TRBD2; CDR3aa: CAYQGSGTLDTQYF; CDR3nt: TGTGCCTACCAGGGTAGCGGGACTTTAGATACGCAGTATTTT
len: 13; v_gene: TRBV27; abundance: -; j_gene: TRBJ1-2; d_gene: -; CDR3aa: CASSFNEHYGYTF; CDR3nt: TGTGCCAGCAGTTTTAATGAGCACTATGGCTACACCTTC
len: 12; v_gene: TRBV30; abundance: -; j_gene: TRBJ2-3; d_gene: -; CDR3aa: CAWSELRDTQYF; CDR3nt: TGTGCCTGGAGTGAACTTAGAGATACGCAGTATTTT
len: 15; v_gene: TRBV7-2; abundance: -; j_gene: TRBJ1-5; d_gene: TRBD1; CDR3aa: CASSPNRGQSQPQHF; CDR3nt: TGTGCCAGCAGTCCAAACAGGGGGCAGTCTCAGCCCCAGCATTTT
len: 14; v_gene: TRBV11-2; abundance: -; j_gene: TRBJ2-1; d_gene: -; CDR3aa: CASGGAGSYNEQFF; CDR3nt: TGTGCCAGCGGCGGTGCCGGCTCCTACAATGAGCAGTTCTTC
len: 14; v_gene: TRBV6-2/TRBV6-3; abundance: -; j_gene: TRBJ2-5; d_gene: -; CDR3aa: CASSYSSRQETQYF; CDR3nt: TGTGCCAGCAGTTACTCGAGTCGCCAAGAGACCCAGTACTTC
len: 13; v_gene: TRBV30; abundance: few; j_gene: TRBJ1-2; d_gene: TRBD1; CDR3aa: CAWSGDRGSGYTF; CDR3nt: TGTGCCTGGAGTGGTGACAGGGGCAGTGGCTACACCTTC
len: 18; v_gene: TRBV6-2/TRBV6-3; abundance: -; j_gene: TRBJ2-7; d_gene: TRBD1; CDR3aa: CASSSLTPGQGLRYEQYF; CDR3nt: TGTGCCAGCAGTTCCCTTACTCCGGGACAGGGTCTCCGGTACGAGCAGTACTTC
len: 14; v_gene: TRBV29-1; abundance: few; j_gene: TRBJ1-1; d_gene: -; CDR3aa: CSVKGTPAGVEAFF; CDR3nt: TGCAGCGTGAAAGGGACACCCGCTGGGGTTGAAGCTTTCTTT
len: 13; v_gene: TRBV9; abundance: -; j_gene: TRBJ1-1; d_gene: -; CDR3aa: CASSPRQNTEAFF; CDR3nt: TGTGCCAGCAGCCCACGACAGAACACTGAAGCTTTCTTT
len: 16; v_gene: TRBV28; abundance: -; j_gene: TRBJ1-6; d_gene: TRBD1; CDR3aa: CASSSPRTGVHSPLHF; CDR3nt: TGTGCCAGCAGTTCGCCCCGGACAGGGGTGCATTCACCCCTCCACTTT
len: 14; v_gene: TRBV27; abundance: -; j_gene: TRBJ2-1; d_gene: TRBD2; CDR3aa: CASSSRSGIDEQFF; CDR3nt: TGTGCCAGCAGTTCCCGCAGCGGGATCGATGAGCAGTTCTTC
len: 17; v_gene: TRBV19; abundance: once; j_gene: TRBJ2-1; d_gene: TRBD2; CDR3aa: CASSFLAGGPKYNEQFF; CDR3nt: TGTGCCAGTAGTTTTCTAGCGGGAGGGCCAAAGTACAATGAGCAGTTCTTC
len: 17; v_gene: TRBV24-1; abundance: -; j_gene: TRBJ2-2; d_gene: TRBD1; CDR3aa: CATSDVGQGETAGELFF; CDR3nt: TGTGCCACCAGTGACGTCGGACAGGGCGAGACGGCCGGGGAGCTGTTTTTT
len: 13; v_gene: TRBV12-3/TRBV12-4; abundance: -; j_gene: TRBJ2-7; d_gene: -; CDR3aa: CASSPGGFNEQYF; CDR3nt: TGTGCCAGCAGTCCCGGCGGGTTCAACGAGCAGTACTTC
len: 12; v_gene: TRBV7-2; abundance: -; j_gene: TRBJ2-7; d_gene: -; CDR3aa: CASGTYSYEQYF; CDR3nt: TGTGCCAGCGGGACTTACTCCTACGAGCAGTACTTC
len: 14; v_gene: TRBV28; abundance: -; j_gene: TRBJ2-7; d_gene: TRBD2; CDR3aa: CASSLTSGSYEQYF; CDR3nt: TGTGCCAGCAGTTTGACTAGCGGATCCTACGAGCAGTACTTC
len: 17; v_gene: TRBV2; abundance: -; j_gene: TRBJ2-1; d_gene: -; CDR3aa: CASTFPGDFSSYNEQFF; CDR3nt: TGTGCCAGCACCTTCCCCGGGGACTTTAGCTCCTACAATGAGCAGTTCTTC
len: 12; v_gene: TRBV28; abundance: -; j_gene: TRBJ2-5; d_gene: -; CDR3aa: CASSPYLRTQYF; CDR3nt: TGTGCCAGCAGTCCATACCTGCGGACCCAGTACTTC
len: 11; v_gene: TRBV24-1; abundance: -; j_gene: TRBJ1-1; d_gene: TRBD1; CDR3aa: CATRQGTEAFF; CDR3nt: TGTGCCACCAGACAGGGGACTGAAGCTTTCTTT
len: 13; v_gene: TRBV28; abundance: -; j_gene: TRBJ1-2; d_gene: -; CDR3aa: CASGSEGSYGYTF; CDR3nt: TGTGCCAGCGGTTCTGAGGGCTCCTATGGCTACACCTTC
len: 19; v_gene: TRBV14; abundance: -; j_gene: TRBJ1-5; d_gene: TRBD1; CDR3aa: CASSPSRQGNMMSNQPQHF; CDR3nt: TGTGCCAGCAGCCCCTCCCGACAGGGTAATATGATGAGCAATCAGCCCCAGCATTTT
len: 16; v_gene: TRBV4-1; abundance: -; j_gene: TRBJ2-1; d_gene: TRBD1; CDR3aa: CASSHLDRGLYNEQFF; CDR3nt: TGCGCCAGCAGCCACCTGGACAGGGGACTCTACAATGAGCAGTTCTTC
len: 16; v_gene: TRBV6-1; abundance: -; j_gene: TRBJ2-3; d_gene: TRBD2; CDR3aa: CASSARSLAGSDTQYF; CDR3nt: TGTGCCAGCAGTGCCCGATCTTTAGCGGGATCGGATACGCAGTATTTT
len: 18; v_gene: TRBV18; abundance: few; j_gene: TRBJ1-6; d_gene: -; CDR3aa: CASSPQPGLNRGGSPLHF; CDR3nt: TGTGCCAGCTCACCACAGCCAGGTCTAAACCGAGGGGGTTCACCCCTCCACTTT
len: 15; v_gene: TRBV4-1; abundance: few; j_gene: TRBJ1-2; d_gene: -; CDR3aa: CASSQGSGIGYGYTF; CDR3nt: TGCGCCAGCAGCCAAGGGTCAGGGATTGGGTATGGCTACACCTTC